A single sample gave rise to the 30 T cell receptor beta chains below, sequenced in a study of beta chain features in type 1 diabetes. TCRB transcripts that were expressed got sequenced, as all of the isolated RNA had been reverse transcribed. The method was immunoSEQ multiplex PCR; TCRdb's version includes in-frame clones alone and lacks a portion of them. The data hold hundreds of thousands of clones, with roughly 12% observed a single time. The specimen was naive CD4+ T cells from blood. These receptors all come from a man between 18 and 29 years old in good health.

The gene calls are TRBV4-2 and TRBJ2-1, with TRBD1 as a possible D gene (5 bases). The CDR3 runs 21 residues. V was pared by 0 bases and J by 2 bases, with 26 bases between. Germline assignment: CDR1 LGHNA and CDR2 YNFKEQ. The DNA of the CDR3 is TGTGCCAGCAGCCAAGATCTCGGGCCTCAGCTGACAGTCTCAACCTACAATGAGCAGTTCTTC. This encodes CASSQDLGPQLTVSTYNEQFF.

This clone was observed a few times. The chain couples TRBV4-3 to TRBJ2-1, with no clear D. Trimming stripped 0 bases from V and 5 bases from J, with 14 bases between. The germline CDR1 and CDR2 sequences are LGHNA and YSLEER. The CDR3 loop spans 16 amino acids. CDR3 in amino acids: CASSQDRGSTNNEQFF. CDR3 sequence (DNA): TGCGCCAGCAGCCAAGATCGTGGTAGCACAAACAATGAGCAGTTCTTC.

The rearrangement uses TRBV19 and TRBJ1-5; 8 nucleotides match TRBD1. J was trimmed by 4 bases and V by 5 bases; bases with no gene match: 1. Per the germline V gene, CDR1 is LNHDA and CDR2 is SQIVND (reference sequence). This CDR3 comprises 13 residues. The CDR3 sequence is CASSWTGNQPQHF. CDR3 bases: TGTGCCAGTAGTTGGACAGGGAATCAGCCCCAGCATTTT.

The CDR3 coding sequence is TGCAGCGAAAGGACTAGCGGGGGCACAGATACGCAGTATTTT. Residues: CSERTSGGTDTQYF. The gene calls are TRBV29-1 and TRBJ2-3, with 12 bases fitting TRBD2. The CDR3 loop spans 14 amino acids. V was clipped by 7 bases and J by 1 base; unmatched bases: 3. Germline V CDR1 and CDR2: SQVTM, ANQGSEA.

This clone has a handful of counts. This chain joins TRBV7-9 and TRBJ2-1, with TRBD1 matching 9 bases. The germline V gene encodes CDR1 SEHNR and CDR2 FQNEAQ (reference sequence). The CDR3 runs to 17 residues. After removal of 2 bases from V and 8 bases from J, the junction contained 13 bases not matched to a gene. The CDR3 is CASSLTIPGQGGHEQFF. The CDR3 nucleotides read TGTGCCAGCAGCTTAACCATACCGGGACAGGGAGGACATGAGCAGTTCTTC.

The CDR3 DNA follows: TGTGCCAGCAGCTTCGACAGGGTGGATGAGCAGTTCTTC. This sequence encodes CASSFDRVDEQFF. The chain couples TRBV5-6 to TRBJ2-1, with TRBD1 matching 7 bases. Germline-derived CDR1 and CDR2 are SGHDT and YYEEEE. The J segment lost 8 bases and the V segment lost 2 bases, leaving 4 bases of the junction unmatched. The length of the CDR3 is 13 residues.

The chain has TRBV6-5 and TRBJ1-2; 8 bases fit TRBD1. The germline CDR1 and CDR2 sequences are MNHEY and SVGAGI. V was clipped by 4 bases and J by 2 bases; unmatched bases: 6. The CDR3 sequence is 15 residues long. CDR3 region: CASSWGTGGNYGYTF. DNA of the CDR3: TGTGCCAGCAGTTGGGGGACAGGTGGGAACTATGGCTACACCTTC.

In this sample, this clone turned up a few times. The CDR3 bases are TGCGCCAGCAGCTTCGGGGTATTCAGCGGCAGCGAGCAGTACTTC. This encodes CASSFGVFSGSEQYF. V usage is TRBV5-1 and J usage is TRBJ2-7, with a possible D match to TRBD2 (5 bases). CDR1 SGHRS and CDR2 YFSETQ come from the germline V gene. The CDR3 loop spans 15 amino acids. Trimming pared 2 bases from V and 6 bases from J, leaving 18 bases between. Based on the CDR3 plus reference TRBV5-1 and TRBJ2-7, the full variable domain is KAGVTQTPRYLIKTRGQQVTLSCSPISGHRSVSWYQQTPGQGLQFLFEYFSETQRNKGNFPGRFSGRQFSNSRSEMNVSTLELGDSALYLCASSFGVFSGSEQYFGPGTRLTVT.

The chain couples TRBV14 to TRBJ2-3, with TRBD1 identical over 8 bases. CDR3 length: 15 residues. Germline lookup yields CDR1 SGHDN and CDR2 FVKESK. V gave up 4 bases and J gave up 0 bases; unmatched junction bases: 3. The CDR3: CASSLDRASTDTQYF. CDR3 in DNA: TGTGCCAGCAGCCTGGACAGGGCAAGCACAGATACGCAGTATTTT.

The V and J genes are TRBV15 and TRBJ2-1; 8 bases match TRBD1. CDR1 LNHNV and CDR2 YYDKDF come from the germline V gene (reference sequence). The trim removed 3 bases at V and 3 bases at J, leaving 4 bases unmatched. CDR3 size: 15 residues. The CDR3 loop is CATSSGQGDYNEQFF. In nucleotides, the CDR3 is TGTGCCACCAGCAGCGGACAGGGAGACTACAATGAGCAGTTCTTC. Full variable domain (remainder filled in from reference TRBV15 and TRBJ2-1): DAMVIQNPRYQVTQFGKPVTLSCSQTLNHNVMYWYQQKSSQAPKLLFHYYDKDFNNEADTPDNFQSRRPNTSFCFLDIRSPGLGDTAMYLCATSSGQGDYNEQFFGPGTRLTVL.

This clone was seen more than once but under ten times. The CDR3, as DNA: TGTGCCAGCAGTCCCACGGGGGAACGCTCCTACGAGCAGTACTTC. Its protein is CASSPTGERSYEQYF. The chain combines TRBV6-6 with TRBJ2-7, with D maybe TRBD2 (6 bases). V was cut by 5 bases and J by 0 bases, with 14 bases left in between. The germline V gene has CDR1 MNHNY and CDR2 SVGAGI (reference sequence). The CDR3 runs 15 residues.

This clone showed up just a few times. This chain connects TRBV14 to TRBJ2-5; no clear D. CDR3 length: 12 amino acids. V shed 2 bases and J shed 5 bases, with 6 bases lying between them. Germline CDR1 is SGHDN and CDR2 is FVKESK. CDR3 in DNA: TGTGCCAGCAGCCAATCCGGGGAGACCCAGTACTTC. Protein: CASSQSGETQYF.

This rearrangement joins TRBV7-2 to TRBJ1-2; the match to TRBD1 covers 9 bases. The CDR3 is made up of 15 amino acids. Germline CDR1 SGHTA, CDR2 FQGNSA. The V and J ends lost 5 bases and 8 bases, in that order; junction bases with no gene match: 12. The CDR3 region is CASSAYPGTGKGYTF. In DNA form, the CDR3 reads TGTGCCAGCAGCGCATATCCCGGGACAGGGAAGGGCTACACCTTC.

This clone has just a few counts. The chain couples TRBV20-1 to TRBJ1-2; no clear D gene. The CDR3 consists of 11 residues. Trimming removed 4 bases at V and 2 bases at J, with 5 bases between. CDR1 DFQATT and CDR2 SNEGSKA come from the germline V gene (reference sequence). The CDR3 protein is CSATMNYGYTF. CDR3 in DNA: TGCAGTGCTACTATGAACTATGGCTACACCTTC.

This clone was picked up a small number of times. The chain joins TRBV9 to TRBJ2-1; TRBD1 might be the D (5 bases). Per the germline V gene, CDR1 is SGDLS and CDR2 is YYNGEE. The CDR3 is 14 amino acids. Trimming removed 0 bases at V and 5 bases at J, with 9 bases between. Written as DNA, the CDR3 is TGTGCCAGCAGCGTAGGCAGGGCCAACAATGAGCAGTTCTTC. As protein: CASSVGRANNEQFF.

V is TRBV28 and J is TRBJ2-2, with D tentatively TRBD2 (5 bases). Germline V CDR1 and CDR2: MDHEN, SYDVKM. The germline V and J ends were trimmed by 6 bases and 2 bases, with 13 bases remaining between them. There are 15 residues in the CDR3. The CDR3 DNA reads as TGTGCCAGCAGCGAGACGGGATTTAACACCGGGGAGCTGTTTTTT. Amino acids: CASSETGFNTGELFF.

This clone was picked up many times. This chain uses TRBV7-9 with TRBJ1-6; tentatively, D is TRBD1 (5 bases). CDR1 is SEHNR and CDR2 is FQNEAQ in the germline V gene (reference sequence). This CDR3 is 13 amino acids long. The V and J ends lost 8 bases and 7 bases respectively, with 12 bases between them. The CDR3 here is CASGQSANSPLHF. Written as DNA, the CDR3 is TGTGCCAGCGGACAATCAGCAAATTCACCCCTCCACTTT. Combining the CDR3 with reference TRBV7-9 and TRBJ1-6 gives the whole variable domain DTGVSQNPRHKITKRGQNVTFRCDPISEHNRLYWYRQTLGQGPEFLTYFQNEAQLEKSRLLSDRFSAERPKGSFSTLEIQRTEQGDSAMYLCASGQSANSPLHFGNGTRLTVT.

This chain connects TRBV7-3 to TRBJ2-7; 7 bases fit TRBD2. CDR1 is SGHTA and CDR2 is FQGTGA in the germline V gene. The CDR3 runs to 13 residues. Unmatched junction bases numbered 6, after V lost 1 base and J lost 9 bases. CDR3 loop: CASSLKGGGVQYF. The CDR3 nucleotides are TGTGCCAGCAGCTTAAAAGGTGGGGGGGTGCAGTACTTC.

This clone turned up a few times. The chain links TRBV28 to TRBJ2-1, with 14 bases identical to TRBD2. The CDR3 is 16 residues long. The V segment lost 5 bases and the J segment 10 bases; nucleotides outside the gene matches: 10. In germline, CDR1 is MDHEN, CDR2 SYDVKM. The CDR3 is CASSASGLAGEGEQFF. The CDR3 nucleotides are TGTGCCAGCAGTGCTTCGGGACTAGCGGGAGAGGGGGAGCAGTTCTTC.

Written as DNA, the CDR3 is TGTGCCAGCAGTAAGATGACAGGGCTGAACGAGCAGTACTTC. Its protein is CASSKMTGLNEQYF. The rearrangement links TRBV6-6 to TRBJ2-7, with 7 bases identical to TRBD1. J gave up 5 bases and V 5 bases, and 9 bases lay outside the gene matches. The V gene's germline CDR1 is MNHNY and CDR2 SVGAGI (reference sequence). The CDR3 sequence is 14 residues long.

The chain is built from TRBV23-1 and TRBJ2-1, with 11 bases identical to TRBD2. TRBV23-1 is marked as an open reading frame, function uncertain. The CDR3 extends over 20 amino acids. Trimming at V came to 0 bases and at J to 2 bases, leaving 12 bases not matched to a gene. The CDR3 spells CASSQSKGLAGGLAYNEQFF. CDR3 in DNA: TGCGCCAGCAGTCAATCGAAGGGGCTAGCGGGAGGCCTTGCCTACAATGAGCAGTTCTTC.

This clone was seen more than once but under ten times. CDR3 loop: CAWTSGRAQDEQFF. In nucleotides, the CDR3 is TGTGCCTGGACGAGCGGGAGGGCCCAAGATGAGCAGTTCTTC. This chain uses TRBV30 with TRBJ2-1, with TRBD2 matching over 10 bases. Unmatched junction bases numbered 8, after V lost 4 bases and J lost 8 bases. The germline gives CDR1 GTSNPN, CDR2 SVGIG (reference sequence). The length of the CDR3 is 14 residues.

The sample holds a few counts of this clone. The chain is built from TRBV5-6 and TRBJ2-7; D may be TRBD1 (6 bases). CDR1 SGHDT and CDR2 YYEEEE come from the germline V gene. This CDR3 is built from 17 residues. The V and J ends lost 3 bases and 4 bases respectively, with 23 bases between them. CDR3 in amino acids: CASSSEGEGETAYEQYF. The CDR3 coding sequence is TGTGCCAGCAGCTCGGAAGGTGAGGGGGAAACAGCTTACGAGCAGTACTTC.

This clone appeared a few times. The chain recombines TRBV7-9 with TRBJ2-2, with D possibly matching TRBD1 (5 bases). There are 18 residues in the CDR3. The germline V and J ends were trimmed by 6 bases and 5 bases, with 25 bases remaining between them. The germline gives CDR1 SEHNR, CDR2 FQNEAQ (reference sequence). CDR3 sequence (DNA): TGTGCCAGCAGGCGACAGAAGGCCAGGGAAGAAACTACCGGGGAGCTGTTTTTT. This translates into CASRRQKAREETTGELFF.

V and J are TRBV4-3 and TRBJ2-7; D is possibly TRBD1 (5 bases). The length of the CDR3 is 14 residues. Deletions cut 0 bases from V and 4 bases from J, with 10 bases between. Germline V gene sequence: CDR1 LGHNA, CDR2 YSLEER. CDR3 nucleotide sequence: TGCGCCAGCAGCCAAGATTGGCAGGGATACGAGCAGTACTTC. Translated, it gives CASSQDWQGYEQYF.

The chain is built from TRBV4-3 and TRBJ1-2; 11 nucleotides agree with TRBD1. From germline, CDR1 is LGHNA and CDR2 YSLEER. The CDR3 runs 18 residues. The ends lost 1 base at V and 8 bases at J; junction bases unmatched: 15. CDR3 protein: CASSQAIGQGASIGGYTF. CDR3 nucleotides: TGCGCCAGCAGCCAAGCTATTGGACAGGGGGCATCTATCGGAGGCTACACCTTC.

V and J are TRBV19 and TRBJ1-2; D uncertain. This CDR3 has 13 amino acids. Trimming pared 3 bases from V and 0 bases from J, leaving 5 bases between. In germline, CDR1 is LNHDA, CDR2 SQIVND (reference sequence). The CDR3 is CASSIGANYGYTF. CDR3 DNA sequence: TGTGCCAGTAGTATCGGGGCTAACTATGGCTACACCTTC.

The chain links TRBV28 to TRBJ1-1; D is possibly TRBD1 (5 bases). V lost 2 bases and J 9 bases, leaving 10 bases between the germline ends. In germline, CDR1 is MDHEN, CDR2 SYDVKM. CDR3 size: 12 residues. In nucleotides, the CDR3 is TGTGCCAGCAGTTTACCGACAGTGAAAGCTTTCTTT. Translated, it gives CASSLPTVKAFF.

The V call is TRBV4-3, the J call TRBJ2-2; 8 bases map to TRBD2. J lost 5 bases, V lost 4 bases, and 12 bases had no gene match. The CDR3 sequence is 17 residues long. From germline, CDR1 is LGHNA and CDR2 YSLEER. Here the CDR3 DNA reads TGCGCCAGCAGCCCCGACCTCAACACGGGGGGGACCGGGGAGCTGTTTTTT. Residues: CASSPDLNTGGTGELFF.

Only a few counts were recorded for this clone. The chain combines TRBV2 with TRBJ2-1; the match to TRBD2 covers 14 bases. Germline CDR1 is SNHLY and CDR2 is FYNNEI. The V segment lost 7 bases and the J segment 7 bases; nucleotides outside the gene matches: 9. The CDR3 covers 16 residues. Written as DNA, the CDR3 is TGTGCCAGCACCAGACTAGCGGGAGGGCCGGATAATGAGCAGTTCTTC. This encodes CASTRLAGGPDNEQFF.